The 10 T cell receptor beta chains reported below all come from one sample, sequenced in a study of siplizumab effects on memory and regulatory T cells. TCRdb's copy holds only in-frame clones and misses some; the assay was immunoSEQ multiplex PCR. Seen here are roughly 40,000 clones, around 90% observed once, and the top ten hold 0.25%. Source material: naive CD4+ T cells sorted from blood. The receptors were gathered from a human donor in good health.

The CDR3, as DNA: TGTGCCAGCAGCTTAGAGGTCCCTAACTATGGCTACACCTTC. As protein: CASSLEVPNYGYTF. The chain joins TRBV7-9 to TRBJ1-2; D not certain. Looked up from germline, CDR1 is SEHNR and CDR2 is FQNEAQ (reference sequence). The CDR3 covers 14 residues. V was shortened by 1 base and J by 0 bases, with 6 bases between the two germline ends.

This chain connects TRBV6-1 to TRBJ2-3, with 9 bases matching TRBD2. The CDR3 totals 14 residues. From germline, CDR1 is MNHNS and CDR2 SASEGT. With V trimmed by 7 bases and J by 4 bases, 6 bases remained unmatched. The CDR3 region has the DNA TGTGCCAGCATTATAGCGGGGGAAGCAGATACGCAGTATTTT. Translated: CASIIAGEADTQYF.

V gene TRBV7-3 combines with J gene TRBJ2-1; perhaps TRBD2 as D (6 bases). CDR1 and CDR2 from the germline V gene are SGHTA and FQGTGA. With 2 bases removed from V and 8 bases from J, the gap between germline ends came to 13 bases. The CDR3 extends over 14 amino acids. DNA for the CDR3: TGTGCCAGCAGCTTAGAGGAGGGCCACTATGAGCAGTTCTTC. It codes for CASSLEEGHYEQFF.

The chain employs TRBV6-5 and TRBJ2-7; TRBD2 is a possible D gene (5 bases). CDR3 size: 14 residues. Trimming stripped 5 bases from V and 0 bases from J, with 11 bases between. CDR1 and CDR2 (germline): MNHEY, SVGAGI. CDR3 sequence reads: CASSLGLHSYEQYF. The CDR3, as DNA: TGTGCCAGCAGTCTTGGACTTCACTCCTACGAGCAGTACTTC.

The chain employs TRBV25-1 and TRBJ1-1, with 8 bases fitting TRBD1. The junction had 5 bases not matched to a gene; V was cut back by 10 bases and J by 1 base. Germline V gives CDR1 MGHDK, CDR2 SYGVNS. The CDR3 is made up of 13 amino acids. CDR3 region: CATRGQGNTEAFF. The CDR3 region has the DNA TGTGCCACCAGAGGACAGGGGAACACTGAAGCTTTCTTT.

The chain couples TRBV4-1 to TRBJ1-5; D gene unclear. The CDR3 is made up of 13 amino acids. V was shortened by 0 bases and J by 5 bases, with 5 bases between the two germline ends. CDR1 is MGHRA, CDR2 YSYEKL, per germline. The CDR3 region is CASSQDRHQPQHF. CDR3 nucleotides: TGCGCCAGCAGCCAAGATAGGCATCAGCCCCAGCATTTT.

The CDR3 DNA follows: TGTGCCTGGAGTTTGGACAGGGGTGATAATGGCTACACCTTC. Encoded protein: CAWSLDRGDNGYTF. V usage is TRBV30 and J usage is TRBJ1-2, with 9 bases matching TRBD1. Germline V lookup: CDR1 GTSNPN, CDR2 SVGIG (reference sequence). V lost 2 bases, J lost 6 bases, and 7 bases stayed unmatched. There are 14 residues in the CDR3.

This clone was picked up a small number of times. V gene TRBV19 combines with J gene TRBJ1-2; D gene unclear. CDR3 length equals 13 residues. Between the trimmed V and J ends, which lost 6 bases and 0 bases, there was a span of 8 bases. The germline V gene has CDR1 LNHDA and CDR2 SQIVND (reference sequence). CDR3 nucleotide sequence: TGTGCCAGTAGGGAACCTCCTAACTATGGCTACACCTTC. Translation: CASREPPNYGYTF.

The CDR3 region has the DNA TGTGCCAGCAGACGTGAAGGGAACGCAGATACGCAGTATTTT. It encodes CASRREGNADTQYF. The V and J genes are TRBV2 and TRBJ2-3; D remains ambiguous. Germline V gene lookup returns CDR1 SNHLY and CDR2 FYNNEI. The ends were cut back, 6 bases at V and 4 bases at J, with 14 bases in the middle. The CDR3 is made up of 14 amino acids.

In this sample, this clone turned up once. The chain carries TRBV6-5 and TRBJ1-2; D gene uncertain. This CDR3 region has 13 residues. V was cut by 2 bases and J by 0 bases, with 4 bases left in between. CDR1 MNHEY and CDR2 SVGAGI come from the germline V gene. The chain's CDR3 is CASSYTSNYGYTF. Written as DNA, the CDR3 is TGTGCCAGCAGTTACACCTCTAACTATGGCTACACCTTC.